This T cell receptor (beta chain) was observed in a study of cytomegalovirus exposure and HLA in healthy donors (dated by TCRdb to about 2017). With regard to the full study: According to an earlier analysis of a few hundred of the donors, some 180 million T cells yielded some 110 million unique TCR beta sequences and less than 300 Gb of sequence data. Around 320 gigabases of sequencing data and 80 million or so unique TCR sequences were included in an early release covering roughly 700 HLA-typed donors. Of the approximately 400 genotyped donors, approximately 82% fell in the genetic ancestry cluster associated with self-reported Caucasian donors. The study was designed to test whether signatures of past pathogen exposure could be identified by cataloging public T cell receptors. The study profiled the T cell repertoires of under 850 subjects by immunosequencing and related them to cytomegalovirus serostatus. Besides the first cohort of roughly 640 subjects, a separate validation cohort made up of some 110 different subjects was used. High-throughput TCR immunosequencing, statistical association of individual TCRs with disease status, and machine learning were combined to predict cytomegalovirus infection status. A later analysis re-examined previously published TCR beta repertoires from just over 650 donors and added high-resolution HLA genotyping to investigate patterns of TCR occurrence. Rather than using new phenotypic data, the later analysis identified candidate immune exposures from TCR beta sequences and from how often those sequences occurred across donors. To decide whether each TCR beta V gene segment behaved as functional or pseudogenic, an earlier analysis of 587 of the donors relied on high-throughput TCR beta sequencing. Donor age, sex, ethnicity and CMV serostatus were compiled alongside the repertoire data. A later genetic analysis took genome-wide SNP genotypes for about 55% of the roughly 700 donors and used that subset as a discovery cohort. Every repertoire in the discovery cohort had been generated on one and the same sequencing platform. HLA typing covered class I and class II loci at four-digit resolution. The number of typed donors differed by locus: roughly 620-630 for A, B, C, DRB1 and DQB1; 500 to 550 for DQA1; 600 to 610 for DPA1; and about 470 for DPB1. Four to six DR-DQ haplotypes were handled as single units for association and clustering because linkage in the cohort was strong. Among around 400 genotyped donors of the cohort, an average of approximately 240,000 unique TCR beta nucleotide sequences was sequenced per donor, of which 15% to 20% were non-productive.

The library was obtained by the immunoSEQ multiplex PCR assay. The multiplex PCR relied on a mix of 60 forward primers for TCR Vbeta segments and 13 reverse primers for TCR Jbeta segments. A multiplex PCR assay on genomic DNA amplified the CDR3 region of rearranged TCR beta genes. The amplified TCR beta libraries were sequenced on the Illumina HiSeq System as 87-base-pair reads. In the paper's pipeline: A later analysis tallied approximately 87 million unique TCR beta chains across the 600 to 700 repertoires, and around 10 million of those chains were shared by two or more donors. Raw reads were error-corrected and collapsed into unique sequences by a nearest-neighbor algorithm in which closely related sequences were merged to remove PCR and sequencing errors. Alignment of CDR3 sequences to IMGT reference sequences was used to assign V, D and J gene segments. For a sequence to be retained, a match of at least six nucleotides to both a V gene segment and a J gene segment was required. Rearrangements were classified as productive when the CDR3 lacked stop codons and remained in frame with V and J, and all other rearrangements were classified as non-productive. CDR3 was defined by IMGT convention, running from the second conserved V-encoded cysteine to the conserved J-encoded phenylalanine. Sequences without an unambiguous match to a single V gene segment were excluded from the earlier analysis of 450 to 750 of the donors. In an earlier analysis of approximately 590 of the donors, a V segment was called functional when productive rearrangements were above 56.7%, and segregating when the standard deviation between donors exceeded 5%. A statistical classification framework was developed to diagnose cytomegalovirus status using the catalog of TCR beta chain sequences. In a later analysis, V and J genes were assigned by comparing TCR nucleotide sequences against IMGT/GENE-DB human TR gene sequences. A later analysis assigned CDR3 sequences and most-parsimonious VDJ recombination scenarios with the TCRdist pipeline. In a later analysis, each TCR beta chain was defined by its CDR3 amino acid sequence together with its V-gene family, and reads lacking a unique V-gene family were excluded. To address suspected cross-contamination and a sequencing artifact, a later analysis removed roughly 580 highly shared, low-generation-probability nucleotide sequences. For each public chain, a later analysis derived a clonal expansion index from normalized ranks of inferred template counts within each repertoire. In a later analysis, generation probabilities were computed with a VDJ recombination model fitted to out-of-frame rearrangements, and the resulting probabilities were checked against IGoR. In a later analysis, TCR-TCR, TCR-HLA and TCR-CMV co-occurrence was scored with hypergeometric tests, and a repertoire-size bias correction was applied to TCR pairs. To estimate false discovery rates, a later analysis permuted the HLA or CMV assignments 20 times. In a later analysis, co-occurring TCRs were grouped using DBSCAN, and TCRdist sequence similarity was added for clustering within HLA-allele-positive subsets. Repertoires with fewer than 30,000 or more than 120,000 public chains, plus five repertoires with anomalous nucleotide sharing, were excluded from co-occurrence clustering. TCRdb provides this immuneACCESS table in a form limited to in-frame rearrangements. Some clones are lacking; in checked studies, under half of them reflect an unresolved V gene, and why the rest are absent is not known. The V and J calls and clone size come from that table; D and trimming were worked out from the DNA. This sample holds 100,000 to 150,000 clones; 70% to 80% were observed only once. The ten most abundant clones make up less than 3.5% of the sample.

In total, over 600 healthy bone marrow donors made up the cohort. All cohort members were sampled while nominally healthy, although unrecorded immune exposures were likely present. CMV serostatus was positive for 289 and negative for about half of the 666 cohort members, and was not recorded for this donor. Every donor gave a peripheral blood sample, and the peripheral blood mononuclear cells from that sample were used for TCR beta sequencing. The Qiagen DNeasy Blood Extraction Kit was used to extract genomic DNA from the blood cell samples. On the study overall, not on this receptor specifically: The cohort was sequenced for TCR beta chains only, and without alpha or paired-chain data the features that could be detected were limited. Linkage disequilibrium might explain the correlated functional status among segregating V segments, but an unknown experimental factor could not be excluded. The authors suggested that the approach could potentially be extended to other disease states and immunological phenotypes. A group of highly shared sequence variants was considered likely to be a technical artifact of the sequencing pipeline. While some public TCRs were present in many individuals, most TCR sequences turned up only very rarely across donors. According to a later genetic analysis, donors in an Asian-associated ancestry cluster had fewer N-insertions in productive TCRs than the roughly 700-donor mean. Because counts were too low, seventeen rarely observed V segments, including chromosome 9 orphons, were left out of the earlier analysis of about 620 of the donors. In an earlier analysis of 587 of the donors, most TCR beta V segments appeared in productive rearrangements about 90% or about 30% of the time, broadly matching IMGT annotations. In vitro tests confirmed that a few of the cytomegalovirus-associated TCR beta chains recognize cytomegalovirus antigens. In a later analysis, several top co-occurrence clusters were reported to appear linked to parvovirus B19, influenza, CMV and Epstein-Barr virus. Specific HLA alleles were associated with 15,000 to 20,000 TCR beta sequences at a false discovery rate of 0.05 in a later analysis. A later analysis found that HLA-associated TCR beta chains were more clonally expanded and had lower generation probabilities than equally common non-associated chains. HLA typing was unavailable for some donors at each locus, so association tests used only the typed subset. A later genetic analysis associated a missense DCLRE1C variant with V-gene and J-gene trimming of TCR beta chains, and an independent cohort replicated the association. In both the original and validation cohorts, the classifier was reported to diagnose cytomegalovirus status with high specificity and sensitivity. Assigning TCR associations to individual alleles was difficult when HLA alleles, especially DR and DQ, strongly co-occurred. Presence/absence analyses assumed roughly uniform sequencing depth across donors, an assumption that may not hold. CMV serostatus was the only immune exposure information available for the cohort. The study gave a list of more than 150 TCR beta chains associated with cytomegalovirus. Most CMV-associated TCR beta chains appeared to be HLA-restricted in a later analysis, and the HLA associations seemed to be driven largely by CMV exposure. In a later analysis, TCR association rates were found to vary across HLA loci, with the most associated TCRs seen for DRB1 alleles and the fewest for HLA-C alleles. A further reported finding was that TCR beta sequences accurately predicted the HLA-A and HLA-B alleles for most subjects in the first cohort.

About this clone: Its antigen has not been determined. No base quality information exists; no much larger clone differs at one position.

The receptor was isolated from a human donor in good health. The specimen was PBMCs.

The nucleotides are TGTGCCAGCAGTTTCTCAGGGAACTATGGCTACACCTTC. The resulting protein is CASSFSGNYGYTF. The chain couples TRBV28 to TRBJ1-2; TRBD1 might be the D gene, on 5 matching bases. Taken from the germline V gene, the CDR1 and CDR2 loops are MDHEN and SYDVKM. Between the V and J ends, shortened by 3 bases and 2 bases respectively, the junction contains 7 bases. The CDR3 starts with the cysteine, ends with the phenylalanine, and has 13 residues. Only the CDR3 part of the read is kept: 39 bases, read in frame from the first base.